This section outlines one T cell receptor beta chain sequence together with its context. Antigen: not known. The source of the sample is a study of T cell responses to AZD1222 COVID-19 vaccine. Study-level points and caveats: Spike-specific TCR breadth and depth went up after people got two AZD1222 doses. Nearly half of spike-specific TCRs reportedly target unmutated variant regions. Only a handful of AZD1222 recipients were seropositive at baseline. Regions 160-218 and 743-854 dominated among vaccine-associated CD4 TCRs spanning spike.

Only in-frame clones appear in the TCRdb table, and some are missing; sequencing was by immunoSEQ multiplex PCR. The sample yields 95,000 to 130,000 clones, 85% to 95% seen once. Trimming removed 1 base at V and 4 bases at J, with 7 bases between. Germline V gene sequence: CDR1 SGHTA, CDR2 FQGNSA. This CDR3 comprises 14 residues. The TCR sequence derives from an adult in good health. The rearrangement joins TRBV7-2 to TRBJ1-4; D is unresolved. Sequenced material: peripheral blood, taken on day 0 of AZD1222 vaccination. CDR3 loop: CASSLGARNEKLFF. The CDR3 region has the DNA TGTGCCAGCAGCTTAGGGGCCCGTAATGAAAAACTGTTTTTT.